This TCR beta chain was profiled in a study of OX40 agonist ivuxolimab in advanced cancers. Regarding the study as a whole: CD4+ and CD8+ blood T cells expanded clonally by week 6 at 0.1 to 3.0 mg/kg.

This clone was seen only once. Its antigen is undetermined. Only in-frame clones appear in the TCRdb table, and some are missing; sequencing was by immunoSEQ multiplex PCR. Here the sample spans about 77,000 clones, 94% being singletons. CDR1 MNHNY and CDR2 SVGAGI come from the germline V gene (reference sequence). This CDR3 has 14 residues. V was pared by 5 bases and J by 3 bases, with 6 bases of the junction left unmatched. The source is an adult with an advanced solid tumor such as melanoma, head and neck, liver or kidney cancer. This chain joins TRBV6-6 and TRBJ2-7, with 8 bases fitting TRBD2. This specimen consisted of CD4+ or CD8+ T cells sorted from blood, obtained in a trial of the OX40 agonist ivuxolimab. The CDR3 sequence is CASSDSGKGYEQYF. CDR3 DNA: TGTGCCAGCAGTGATAGCGGGAAAGGCTACGAGCAGTACTTC.